The 2 T cell receptor beta chains listed next were all sequenced from one sample in a study of molecular identifiers for immune sequencing clone quantification. A single record per CDR3 protein comes from TCRdb applying MiXCR to the PCR reads. The data contain 40,000 to 50,000 distinct CDR3 sequences, 15% to 20% of them seen just once; the ten biggest clones take up about 1.2%. Sequenced material: naive CD8+ T cells from blood, with Jurkat cell RNA spiked in. As for subset: FACS-sorted CD8+CD4-CCR7+CD45RA+ naive T cells. These receptors were obtained from a human donor in good health. Some libraries in this study had Jurkat cell RNA spiked in.

The table lists this clonotype with many counts. V gene TRBV20-1 combines with J gene TRBJ2-5, with 13 nucleotides matching TRBD2. V lost 5 bases and J lost 4; bases outside the gene matches: 13. The CDR3 is made up of 17 amino acids. From germline, CDR1 is DFQATT and CDR2 SNEGSKA (reference sequence). This CDR3 reads CSAAPGLAGPQGETQYF. In DNA, the CDR3 is TGCAGTGCTGCACCGGGACTAGCGGGACCACAGGGAGAGACCCAGTACTTC.

Many counts were recorded for this clonotype. The chain couples TRBV7-9 to TRBJ1-4; TRBD1 aligns across 9 bases. Germline lookup yields CDR1 SEHNR and CDR2 FQNEAQ (reference sequence). V lost 4 bases and J lost 4; bases outside the gene matches: 4. This CDR3 comprises 15 residues. The CDR3 sequence: CASSSYRGHNEKLFF. The CDR3 DNA reads TGTGCCAGCAGCTCCTACAGGGGGCATAATGAAAAACTGTTTTTT.